The clone carrying this T cell receptor (beta chain) was recorded once. Its specificity is not known. TCRdb's table, derived via immunoSEQ multiplex PCR, lists solely in-frame clones and lacks some. Here the sample spans 77,000 or so clones, around nine tenths being singletons. The CDR3 runs to 14 residues. V gave up 0 bases and J gave up 2 bases, with 8 bases separating them. CDR1 and CDR2 (germline): LGHDT, YNNKEL (reference sequence). The data were taken from a study of T cell responses to AZD1222 COVID-19 vaccine. Findings and caveats of the study: Repertoires were collected only later (after the peak T cell response had occurred). CD4 TCRs linked to vaccination spanned spike, dominating at 160-218 and 743-854. Clonal diversity may have been underestimated in mostly white British donors. When two AZD1222 doses had been given, Spike-specific TCR breadth and depth rose.

The sample consisted of peripheral blood, taken 28 days after the second AZD1222 dose. V gene TRBV3-1 (or the pseudogene TRBV3-2) combines with J gene TRBJ2-7; D is unresolved. This receptor was taken from an adult who received the AZD1222 COVID-19 vaccine. Here the CDR3 DNA reads TGTGCCAGCAGCCAAGAATCAGCAACCTACGAGCAGTACTTC. Translation gives CASSQESATYEQYF.